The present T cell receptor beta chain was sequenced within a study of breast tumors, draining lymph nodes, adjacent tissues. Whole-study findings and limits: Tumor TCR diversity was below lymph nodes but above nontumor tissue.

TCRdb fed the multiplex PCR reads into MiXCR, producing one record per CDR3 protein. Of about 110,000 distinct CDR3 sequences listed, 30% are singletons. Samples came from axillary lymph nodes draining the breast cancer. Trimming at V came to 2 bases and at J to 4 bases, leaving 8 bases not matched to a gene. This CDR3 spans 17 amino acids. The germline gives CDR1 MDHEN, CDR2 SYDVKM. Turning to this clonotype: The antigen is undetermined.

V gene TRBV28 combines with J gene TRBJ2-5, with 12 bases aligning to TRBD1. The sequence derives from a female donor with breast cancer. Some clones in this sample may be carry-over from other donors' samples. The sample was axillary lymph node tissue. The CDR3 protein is CASSLGGGQGASETQYF. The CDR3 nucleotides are TGTGCCAGCAGTTTAGGTGGGGGACAGGGGGCATCAGAGACCCAGTACTTC.